This entry lists 21 T cell receptor beta chains sequenced from one sample in a study of CD8 T cells in Susac syndrome. Reverse transcription of 0.5 to 1 ug RNA was performed with random hexamers. TCRdb passed the immunoSEQ multiplex PCR reads through MiXCR, listing each CDR3 protein once. The data show fewer than 85,000 distinct CDR3 sequences, about 94% seen once. Material for sequencing was CD8+ T cells from PBMCs. These receptors came from a human donor with multiple sclerosis.

This rearrangement joins TRBV14 to TRBJ2-7; 7 bases agree with TRBD2. The CDR3 totals 15 residues. V lost 4 bases, J lost 3 bases, and 9 bases stayed unmatched. Germline values: CDR1 SGHDN, CDR2 FVKESK. This CDR3 is CASSPGPWEGYEQYF. DNA of the CDR3: TGTGCCAGCAGCCCGGGACCGTGGGAGGGCTACGAGCAGTACTTC.

The rearrangement links TRBV9 to TRBJ2-6; D not resolved. Germline lookup yields CDR1 SGDLS and CDR2 YYNGEE. The CDR3 loop spans 15 amino acids. V lost 3 bases to trimming and J lost 0 bases, with 7 bases between them. The CDR3 here is CASSARSSGANVLTF. CDR3 nucleotides: TGTGCCAGCAGCGCCAGGAGCTCTGGGGCCAACGTCCTGACTTTC. Filled out from reference TRBV9 and TRBJ2-6, the complete variable domain reads DSGVTQTPKHLITATGQRVTLRCSPRSGDLSVYWYQQSLDQGLQFLIQYYNGEERAKGNILERFSAQQFPDLHSELNLSSLELGDSALYFCASSARSSGANVLTFGAGSRLTVL.

Only one count was recorded for this clonotype. As DNA, the CDR3 is TGTGCCAGCAGCCAAGCGTCCGGGACTCCGAACACTGAAGCTTTCTTT. It yields the protein CASSQASGTPNTEAFF. The chain couples TRBV4-2 to TRBJ1-1; D possibly corresponds to TRBD1 (5 bases). Trimming shortened V by 1 base and J by 1 base, and 13 bases separated the two germline ends. This CDR3 is 16 amino acids long. CDR1 and CDR2 (germline): LGHNA, YNFKEQ.

This clonotype was detected only a few times. This rearrangement joins TRBV7-2 to TRBJ2-7; D not resolved. Germline CDR1 SGHTA, CDR2 FQGNSA. Trimming cost V 2 bases and J 0 bases, with 8 bases left between them. CDR3 length: 14 residues. The CDR3 region has the DNA TGTGCCAGCAGCTTACATCTGGCCTCCTACGAGCAGTACTTC. It is translated as CASSLHLASYEQYF. The full variable domain, completed using reference TRBV7-2 and TRBJ2-7, is GAGVSQSPSNKVTEKGKDVELRCDPISGHTALYWYRQSLGQGLEFLIYFQGNSAPDKSGLPSDRFSAERTGGSVSTLTIQRTQQEDSAVYLCASSLHLASYEQYFGPGTRLTVT.

The chain links TRBV27 to TRBJ1-2; the D is unclear. With 6 bases removed from V and 6 bases from J, the gap between germline ends came to 14 bases. The V gene's germline CDR1 is MNHEY and CDR2 SMNVEV (reference sequence). The CDR3 runs 13 residues. The CDR3 DNA is TGTGCCAGCAGGAAAACTTACAGTGATGGCTACACCTTC. The encoded protein is CASRKTYSDGYTF.

The chain combines TRBV3-1 with TRBJ2-5; 12 bases fit TRBD2. The CDR3 runs 16 residues. CDR1 LGHDT and CDR2 YNNKEL come from the germline V gene (reference sequence). The V gene end was trimmed by 2 bases and the J gene end by 5 bases; junction bases not matched to a gene: 6. CDR3 sequence reads: CASSQLAGGPRETQYF. The CDR3 DNA reads TGTGCCAGCAGCCAACTAGCGGGGGGGCCGAGGGAGACCCAGTACTTC.

The gene calls are TRBV19 and TRBJ2-7; possibly TRBD1 for D (5 bases). The CDR3 has 14 residues. Per the germline V gene, CDR1 is LNHDA and CDR2 is SQIVND (reference sequence). The ends were cut back, 3 bases at V and 0 bases at J, with 9 bases in the middle. CDR3 in amino acids: CASSISRASYEQYF. The CDR3 DNA is TGTGCCAGTAGTATCTCCAGGGCCTCCTACGAGCAGTACTTC. Together with reference TRBV19 and TRBJ2-7, the CDR3 gives the full variable domain: DGGITQSPKYLFRKEGQNVTLSCEQNLNHDAMYWYRQDPGQGLRLIYYSQIVNDFQKGDIAEGYSVSREKKESFPLTVTSAQKNPTAFYLCASSISRASYEQYFGPGTRLTVT.

This chain uses TRBV6-2 or TRBV6-3 with TRBJ2-7; 9 positions agree with TRBD1. Germline CDR1 is MNHEY and CDR2 is SVGEGT. The CDR3 has 16 amino acids. V shed 6 bases and J 0 bases; nucleotides not matched to a gene: 9. The CDR3 spells CASSLDRGKDSYEQYF. Here the CDR3 DNA reads TGTGCCAGCAGCCTCGACAGGGGGAAGGACTCCTACGAGCAGTACTTC.

The genes are TRBV7-9 and TRBJ2-7; D might be TRBD1 (8 bases). V gave up 5 bases and J gave up 1 base, with 15 bases separating them. This CDR3 contains 15 residues. Looked up from germline, CDR1 is SEHNR and CDR2 is FQNEAQ (reference sequence). CDR3 DNA: TGTGCCAGCAGCGGGGGGGACAGGCTTTCCTACGAGCAGTACTTC. Its protein product is CASSGGDRLSYEQYF.

V and J are TRBV7-9 and TRBJ1-1; D is unresolved. The CDR3 is 15 residues long. Trimming stripped 5 bases from V and 0 bases from J, with 13 bases between. Per the germline V gene, CDR1 is SEHNR and CDR2 is FQNEAQ (reference sequence). The CDR3 coding sequence is TGTGCCAGCAGCCCTAAGTTCCCCATGAACACTGAAGCTTTCTTT. This translates into CASSPKFPMNTEAFF.

The rearrangement links TRBV25-1 to TRBJ1-3; D is unclear. The CDR3 totals 16 residues. Trimming took 4 bases from V and 0 from J, leaving 13 bases between them. Germline V CDR1 and CDR2: MGHDK, SYGVNS. Here the CDR3 DNA reads TGTGCCAGCAGTGCCTTGGACTTAAGCTCTGGAAACACCATATATTTT. Protein sequence: CASSALDLSSGNTIYF.

The genes are TRBV7-9 and TRBJ1-3; D is ambiguous. CDR3 size: 14 residues. V shed 1 base and J shed 9 bases, with 13 bases lying between them. From germline, CDR1 is SEHNR and CDR2 FQNEAQ (reference sequence). CDR3 amino acids: CASSLGSPFGTIYF. CDR3 sequence (DNA): TGTGCCAGCAGCTTAGGCTCGCCGTTTGGCACCATATATTTT.

This sequence joins TRBV7-7 and TRBJ2-7, with no clear D. This CDR3 is 13 amino acids long. The V gene's germline CDR1 is SSHAT and CDR2 FNYEAQ (reference sequence). Trimming took 1 base from V and 6 from J, leaving 10 bases between them. CDR3 loop: CASSLELGTEQYF. As DNA, the CDR3 is TGTGCCAGCAGCTTAGAACTTGGTACCGAGCAGTACTTC.

The rearrangement uses TRBV4-2 and TRBJ2-7; the match to TRBD1 covers 9 bases. The CDR3 is made up of 15 amino acids. V was clipped by 4 bases and J by 5 bases; unmatched bases: 9. Germline CDR1 reads LGHNA; CDR2 reads YNFKEQ. The CDR3 loop is CASSPQDRGGHEQYF. In nucleotides, the CDR3 is TGTGCCAGCAGCCCCCAGGACAGGGGCGGCCACGAGCAGTACTTC.

This clonotype is a singleton in its sample. The genes are TRBV27 and TRBJ1-1; D not certain. V shed 1 base and J shed 2 bases, with 20 bases lying between them. The CDR3 loop spans 18 amino acids. Germline V gives CDR1 MNHEY, CDR2 SMNVEV (reference sequence). CDR3 residues: CASSLLGPVGPLNTEAFF. For the CDR3, the DNA is TGTGCCAGCAGTTTATTAGGCCCTGTCGGGCCCCTTAACACTGAAGCTTTCTTT.

The chain is built from TRBV2 and TRBJ2-7; weak D call: TRBD1 (5 bases). This CDR3 has 14 residues. Trimming left V 4 bases short and J 1 base short, with 11 bases between. Germline values: CDR1 SNHLY, CDR2 FYNNEI. CDR3 sequence: CASSAADRSYEQYF. CDR3 DNA sequence: TGTGCCAGCAGTGCAGCCGACAGATCCTACGAGCAGTACTTC.

The chain couples TRBV18 to TRBJ2-7; TRBD1 matches 9 bases. Germline CDR1 KGHSH, CDR2 LQKENI. V was clipped by 4 bases and J by 6 bases; unmatched bases: 4. The length of the CDR3 is 13 residues. The CDR3 nucleotides read TGTGCCAGCTCACTGGGGACAGGGAGCGAGCAGTACTTC. It encodes CASSLGTGSEQYF.

The chain has TRBV29-1 and TRBJ2-7, with 8 bases that match TRBD1. CDR1 is SQVTM, CDR2 ANQGSEA, per germline. Trimming at V came to 6 bases and at J to 0 bases, leaving 7 bases not matched to a gene. This CDR3 region has 14 residues. This CDR3 is CSVTGQASSYEQYF. CDR3 nucleotides: TGCAGCGTAACGGGACAGGCAAGCTCCTACGAGCAGTACTTC.

The J gene is TRBJ1-2, the V gene TRBV6-5; TRBD1 matches 8 bases. This CDR3 region has 16 residues. Germline CDR1 reads MNHEY; CDR2 reads SVGAGI. Trimming took 0 bases from V and 5 from J; bases not matched to a gene: 8. CDR3 coding DNA: TGTGCCAGCAGTTACTCAGCACAGACAGGGGAATATGGCTACACCTTC. Translating it yields CASSYSAQTGEYGYTF.

The chain combines TRBV19 with TRBJ2-7; D unclear. The CDR3 length is 13 residues. V dropped 6 bases and J dropped 2 bases, with 11 bases sitting between them. In germline, CDR1 is LNHDA, CDR2 SQIVND (reference sequence). The chain's CDR3 is CASSLVPPYEQYF. In DNA, the CDR3 is TGTGCCAGTAGCCTCGTCCCCCCCTACGAGCAGTACTTC.

The chain joins TRBV7-9 to TRBJ2-1; TRBD1 matches 12 bases. The CDR3 extends over 18 amino acids. Germline V lookup: CDR1 SEHNR, CDR2 FQNEAQ (reference sequence). The J segment lost 2 bases and the V segment lost 6 bases, leaving 11 bases of the junction unmatched. The CDR3 coding sequence is TGTGCCAGCAGTCCGGGACAGGGGGCATTGGGAACCTACAATGAGCAGTTCTTC. Its translation: CASSPGQGALGTYNEQFF. Full variable domain (rest looked up from reference TRBV7-9 and TRBJ2-1): DTGVSQNPRHKITKRGQNVTFRCDPISEHNRLYWYRQTLGQGPEFLTYFQNEAQLEKSRLLSDRFSAERPKGSFSTLEIQRTEQGDSAMYLCASSPGQGALGTYNEQFFGPGTRLTVL.